What follows are 17 T cell receptor beta chains derived from one specimen sequenced in a study of CD8 T cells in Susac syndrome (dated by TCRdb to about 2019). Library preparation was by the immunoSEQ multiplex PCR assay. RNA was extracted using the RNeasy kit, and about 0.5 to 1 ug of the RNA was reverse transcribed with random hexamers. TCRdb reprocessing: public reads trimmed at Q25 with fastp, clones called with MiXCR, in-frame beta chains kept. Each CDR3 protein appears once, grouped with its most common genes and DNA. This sample is represented by 150,000 to 250,000 distinct CDR3 sequences; roughly 95% of them were singletons. 0.093% of the sample is taken by the ten largest. The specimen was CD4+ T cells from PBMCs. The source is a human donor with multiple sclerosis.

This clonotype was recorded a few times. The gene calls are TRBV7-2 and TRBJ2-7; 8 bases are shared with TRBD1. V lost 3 bases to trimming and J lost 3 bases; unmatched junction nucleotides: 1. Germline V gene data show CDR1 as SGHTA and CDR2 as FQGNSA. The CDR3 covers 13 residues. The CDR3 nucleotides are TGTGCCAGCAGCTTTACAGGGGGCTACGAGCAGTACTTC. It codes for CASSFTGGYEQYF.

The chain uses TRBV3-1 and TRBJ2-6, with no clear D. CDR1 and CDR2 from the germline V gene are LGHDT and YNNKEL (reference sequence). Trimming pared 3 bases from V and 0 bases from J, leaving 9 bases between. This CDR3 spans 16 amino acids. CDR3 amino acids: CASSHRPGSGANVLTF. The CDR3 DNA sequence: TGTGCCAGCAGCCACCGTCCGGGCTCTGGGGCCAACGTCCTGACTTTC. Together with reference TRBV3-1 and TRBJ2-6, the CDR3 gives the full variable domain: DTAVSQTPKYLVTQMGNDKSIKCEQNLGHDTMYWYKQDSKKFLKIMFSYNNKELIINETVPNRFSPKSPDKAHLNLHINSLELGDSAVYFCASSHRPGSGANVLTFGAGSRLTVL.

V and J are TRBV5-1 and TRBJ2-1, with D possibly being TRBD1 (5 bases). The CDR3 loop spans 13 amino acids. Looked up from germline, CDR1 is SGHRS and CDR2 is YFSETQ. V lost 3 bases and J lost 5, with 9 bases in between. The CDR3 coding sequence is TGCGCCAGCAGCTGGCCACAGGACAATGAGCAGTTCTTC. The encoded protein is CASSWPQDNEQFF.

The rearrangement joins TRBV3-1 to TRBJ1-5; D is uncertain. Per germline, CDR1 LGHDT and CDR2 YNNKEL (reference sequence). Trimming took off 4 bases at V and 0 bases at J, with 4 bases between the two ends. The CDR3 runs to 13 residues. The CDR3, as DNA: TGTGCCAGCAGCCCCAATAGCAATCAGCCCCAGCATTTT. It codes for CASSPNSNQPQHF.

The chain carries TRBV28 and TRBJ2-7, with TRBD2 matching 9 bases. The CDR3 contains 13 residues. V shed 8 bases, J shed 6 bases, and the junction held 8 bases outside the gene matches. Germline V lookup: CDR1 MDHEN, CDR2 SYDVKM. The CDR3 protein is CASASAGGGEQYF. The DNA for the CDR3 is TGTGCCAGCGCCTCAGCGGGAGGTGGCGAGCAGTACTTC.

In its sample, this clonotype was seen once. The chain joins TRBV27 to TRBJ2-7, with TRBD2 identical over 9 bases. Germline CDR1 and CDR2: MNHEY and SMNVEV (reference sequence). This CDR3 spans 13 amino acids. Germline trimming cut 5 bases from V and 4 bases from J; bases unmatched to any gene: 3. The CDR3 nucleotides read TGTGCCAGCAGTCCTCTAGCGGGGTACGAGCAGTACTTC. This encodes CASSPLAGYEQYF.

This clonotype has just one count. The V and J genes are TRBV7-6 and TRBJ2-1; no definite D call. Trimming left V 4 bases short and J 5 bases short, with 9 bases between. Germline lookup yields CDR1 SGHVS and CDR2 FNYEAQ. This CDR3 comprises 13 residues. The CDR3 DNA sequence: TGTGCCAGCAGCTCCCGGTCAGACAATGAGCAGTTCTTC. Amino acid sequence: CASSSRSDNEQFF. Full variable domain (outside the CDR3, taken from reference TRBV7-6 and TRBJ2-1): GAGVSQSPRYKVTKRGQDVALRCDPISGHVSLYWYRQALGQGPEFLTYFNYEAQQDKSGLPNDRFSAERPEGSISTLTIQRTEQRDSAMYRCASSSRSDNEQFFGPGTRLTVL.

The V call is TRBV2, the J call TRBJ1-1; no firm D call. V gave up 7 bases and J gave up 1 base, with 10 bases separating them. The length of the CDR3 is 13 residues. Germline values: CDR1 SNHLY, CDR2 FYNNEI. The CDR3 region has the DNA TGTGCCAGCAATCCCTCAGAGAACACTGAAGCTTTCTTT. Protein: CASNPSENTEAFF.

The chain uses TRBV29-1 and TRBJ2-7, with TRBD2 identical over 9 bases. The CDR3 has 13 residues. CDR1 is SQVTM and CDR2 is ANQGSEA in the germline V gene. V dropped 5 bases and J dropped 4; count of bases not matched to a gene: 6. In nucleotides, the CDR3 is TGCAGCGTTCCAGCGGGAGGCGGGTACGAGCAGTACTTC. As protein: CSVPAGGGYEQYF.

This clonotype was observed a few times. The rearrangement links TRBV10-3 to TRBJ2-3; maybe TRBD2 (5 bases). The CDR3 length is 14 residues. The germline gives CDR1 ENHRY, CDR2 SYGVKD. V lost 10 bases to trimming and J lost 1 base, with 15 bases between them. CDR3 region: CATTTRGRTDTQYF. CDR3 nucleotides: TGTGCCACTACGACCCGAGGGCGCACAGATACGCAGTATTTT.

This clonotype was seen a single time. The chain couples TRBV4-1 to TRBJ2-7; 13 nucleotides align to TRBD2. Trimming at V came to 1 base and at J to 3 bases, leaving 3 bases not matched to a gene. Germline V gives CDR1 MGHRA, CDR2 YSYEKL. The length of the CDR3 is 16 residues. CDR3 loop: CASSQGTSGRLYEQYF. The CDR3 region has the DNA TGCGCCAGCAGCCAAGGGACTAGCGGGAGACTCTACGAGCAGTACTTC.

The V and J genes are TRBV10-3 and TRBJ2-2, with TRBD2 matching over 8 bases. The CDR3 extends over 14 amino acids. Trimming removed 7 bases from V and 5 bases from J; junction bases left unmatched: 6. Germline V lookup: CDR1 ENHRY, CDR2 SYGVKD. For the CDR3, the DNA is TGTGCCATCAAGAGGGTAGCGGGGACCGGGGAGCTGTTTTTT. Translated: CAIKRVAGTGELFF.

The V and J genes are TRBV6-1 and TRBJ2-3; TRBD1 matches 8 bases. Germline V gene data show CDR1 as MNHNS and CDR2 as SASEGT. Trimming at V came to 6 bases and at J to 6 bases, leaving 11 bases not matched to a gene. This CDR3 region has 15 residues. The CDR3 loop is CASRDFLWTGDTQYF. The CDR3 DNA reads TGTGCCAGCAGGGACTTCTTATGGACAGGGGATACGCAGTATTTT.

The chain recombines TRBV7-2 with TRBJ2-5; D is possibly TRBD1 (6 bases). The CDR3 consists of 14 residues. Germline V CDR1 and CDR2: SGHTA, FQGNSA. Trimming removed 5 bases at V and 5 bases at J, with 15 bases between. The CDR3 coding sequence is TGTGCCAGCAGCCCCAAACAGGGATGGGAGACCCAGTACTTC. Its translation is CASSPKQGWETQYF.

The chain carries TRBV13 and TRBJ1-5; 9 bases agree with TRBD1. Trimming removed 5 bases from V and 7 bases from J; junction bases left unmatched: 3. The CDR3 runs to 13 residues. Germline loops: CDR1 PRHDT, CDR2 FYEKMQ (reference sequence). CDR3 amino acids: CASSGQGKQPQHF. The CDR3 DNA reads as TGTGCCAGCAGCGGACAGGGGAAGCAGCCCCAGCATTTT.

The genes are TRBV29-1 and TRBJ1-3; D not resolved. Per germline, CDR1 SQVTM and CDR2 ANQGSEA. V was pared by 0 bases and J by 2 bases, with 8 bases between. There are 14 residues in the CDR3. The CDR3 DNA is TGCAGCGTTGAAGATCCGGAGACTGGAAACACCATATATTTT. Translation gives CSVEDPETGNTIYF.

The V call is TRBV7-9, the J call TRBJ1-1, with 8 bases fitting TRBD1. This CDR3 is 18 amino acids long. Per the germline V gene, CDR1 is SEHNR and CDR2 is FQNEAQ (reference sequence). The V gene end was trimmed by 1 base and the J gene end by 1 base; junction bases not matched to a gene: 11. The CDR3 nucleotides are TGTGCCAGCAGCTTAGGAACCGGGACAGGCGCCTCGAACACTGAAGCTTTCTTT. It is translated as CASSLGTGTGASNTEAFF.